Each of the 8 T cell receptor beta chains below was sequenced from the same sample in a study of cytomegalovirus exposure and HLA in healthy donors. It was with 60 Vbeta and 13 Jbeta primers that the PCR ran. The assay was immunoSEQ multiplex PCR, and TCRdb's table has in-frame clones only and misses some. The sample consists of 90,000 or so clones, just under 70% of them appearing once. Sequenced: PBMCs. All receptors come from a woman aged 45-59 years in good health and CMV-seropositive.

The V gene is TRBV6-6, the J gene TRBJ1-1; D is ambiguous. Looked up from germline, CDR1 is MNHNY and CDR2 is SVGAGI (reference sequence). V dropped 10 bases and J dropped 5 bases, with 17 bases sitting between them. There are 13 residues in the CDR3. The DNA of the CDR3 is TGTGCCACCTCGGTTGGTAGTTTTACTGAAGCTTTCTTT. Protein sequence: CATSVGSFTEAFF.

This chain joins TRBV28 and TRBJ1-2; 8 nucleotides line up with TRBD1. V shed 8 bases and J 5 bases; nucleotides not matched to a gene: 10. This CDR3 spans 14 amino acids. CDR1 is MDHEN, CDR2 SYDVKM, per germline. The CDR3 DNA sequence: TGTGCCAGCGAGGGACAGGCGCGCCCATATGGCTACACCTTC. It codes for CASEGQARPYGYTF.

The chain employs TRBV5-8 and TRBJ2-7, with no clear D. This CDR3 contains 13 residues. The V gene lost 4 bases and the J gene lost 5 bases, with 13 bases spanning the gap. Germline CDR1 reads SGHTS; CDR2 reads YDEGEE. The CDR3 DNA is TGTGCCAGCAGCCCCTTTCCCCAGAACGAGCAGTACTTC. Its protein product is CASSPFPQNEQYF.

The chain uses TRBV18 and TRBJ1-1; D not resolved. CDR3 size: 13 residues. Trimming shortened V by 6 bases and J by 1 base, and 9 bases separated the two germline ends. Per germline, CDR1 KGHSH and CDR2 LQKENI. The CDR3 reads CASSDRQNTEAFF. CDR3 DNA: TGTGCCAGCTCCGACCGACAGAACACTGAAGCTTTCTTT.

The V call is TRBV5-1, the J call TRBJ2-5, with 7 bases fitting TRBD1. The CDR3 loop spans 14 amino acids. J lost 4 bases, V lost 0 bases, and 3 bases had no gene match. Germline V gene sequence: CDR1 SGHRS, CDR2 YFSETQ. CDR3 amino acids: CASSLAPGGETQYF. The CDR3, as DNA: TGCGCCAGCAGCTTGGCTCCAGGGGGAGAGACCCAGTACTTC. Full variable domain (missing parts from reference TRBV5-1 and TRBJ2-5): KAGVTQTPRYLIKTRGQQVTLSCSPISGHRSVSWYQQTPGQGLQFLFEYFSETQRNKGNFPGRFSGRQFSNSRSEMNVSTLELGDSALYLCASSLAPGGETQYFGPGTRLLVL.

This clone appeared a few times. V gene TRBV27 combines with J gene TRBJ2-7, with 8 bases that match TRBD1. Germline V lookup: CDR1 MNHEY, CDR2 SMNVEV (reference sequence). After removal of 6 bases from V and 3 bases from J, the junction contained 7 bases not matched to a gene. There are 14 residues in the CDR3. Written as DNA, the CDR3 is TGTGCCAGCAGGTCGGGACAGGTCTTCTACGAGCAGTACTTC. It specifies CASRSGQVFYEQYF.

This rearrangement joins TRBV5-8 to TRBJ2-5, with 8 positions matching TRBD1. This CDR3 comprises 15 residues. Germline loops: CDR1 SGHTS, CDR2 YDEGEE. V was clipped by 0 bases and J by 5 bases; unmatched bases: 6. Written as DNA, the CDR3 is TGTGCCAGCAGCTTGGGCGGACAGGGAACGGAGACCCAGTACTTC. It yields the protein CASSLGGQGTETQYF.

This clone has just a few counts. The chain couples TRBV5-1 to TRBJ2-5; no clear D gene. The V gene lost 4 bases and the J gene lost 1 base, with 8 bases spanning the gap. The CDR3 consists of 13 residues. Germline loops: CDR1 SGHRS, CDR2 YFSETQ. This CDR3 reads CASSADIQETQYF. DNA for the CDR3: TGCGCCAGCAGCGCCGACATCCAAGAGACCCAGTACTTC.